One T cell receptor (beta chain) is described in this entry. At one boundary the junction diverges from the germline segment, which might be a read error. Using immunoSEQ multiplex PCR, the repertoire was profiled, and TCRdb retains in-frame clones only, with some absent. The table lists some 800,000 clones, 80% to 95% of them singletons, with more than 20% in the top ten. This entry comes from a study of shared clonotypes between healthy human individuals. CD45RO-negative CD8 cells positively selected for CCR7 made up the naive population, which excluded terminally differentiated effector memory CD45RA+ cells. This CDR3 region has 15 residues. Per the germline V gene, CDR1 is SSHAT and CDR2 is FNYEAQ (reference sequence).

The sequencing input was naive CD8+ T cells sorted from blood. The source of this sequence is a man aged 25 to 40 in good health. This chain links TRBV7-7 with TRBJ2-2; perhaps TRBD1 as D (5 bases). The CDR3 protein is CASSLGRAGTGELFF. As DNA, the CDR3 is TGTGCTAGCAGCTTAGGCAGGGCAGGCACCGGGGAGCTGTTTTTT.